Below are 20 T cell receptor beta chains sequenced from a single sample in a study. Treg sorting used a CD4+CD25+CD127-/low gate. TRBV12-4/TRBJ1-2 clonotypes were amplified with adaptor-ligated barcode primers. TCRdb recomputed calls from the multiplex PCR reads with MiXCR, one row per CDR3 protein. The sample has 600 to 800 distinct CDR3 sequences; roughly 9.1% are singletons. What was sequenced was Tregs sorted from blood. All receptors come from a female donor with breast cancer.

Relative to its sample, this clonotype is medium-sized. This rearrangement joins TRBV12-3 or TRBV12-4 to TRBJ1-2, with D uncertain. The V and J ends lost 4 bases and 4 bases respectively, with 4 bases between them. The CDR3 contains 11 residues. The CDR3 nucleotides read TGTGCCAGCAGTTCCGCCTATGGCTACACCTTC. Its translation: CASSSAYGYTF.

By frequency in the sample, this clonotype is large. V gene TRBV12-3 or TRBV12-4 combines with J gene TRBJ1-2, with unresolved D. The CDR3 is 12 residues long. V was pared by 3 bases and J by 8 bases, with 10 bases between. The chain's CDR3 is CASSFTDRGYTF. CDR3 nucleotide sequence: TGTGCCAGCAGTTTCACAGATAGAGGCTACACCTTC.

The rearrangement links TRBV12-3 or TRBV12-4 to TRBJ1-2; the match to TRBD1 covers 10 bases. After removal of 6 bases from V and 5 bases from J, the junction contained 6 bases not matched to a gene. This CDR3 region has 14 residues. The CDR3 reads CASRAGTGVYGYTF. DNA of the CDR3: TGTGCCAGCAGAGCCGGGACAGGGGTTTATGGCTACACCTTC.

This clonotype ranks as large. CDR3 in DNA: TGTGCCAGCAGTCCTACTCTGAACTATGGCTACACCTTC. The encoded protein is CASSPTLNYGYTF. The chain joins TRBV12-3 or TRBV12-4 to TRBJ1-2, with D hard to call. This CDR3 is built from 13 residues. V dropped 5 bases and J dropped 2 bases, with 9 bases sitting between them.

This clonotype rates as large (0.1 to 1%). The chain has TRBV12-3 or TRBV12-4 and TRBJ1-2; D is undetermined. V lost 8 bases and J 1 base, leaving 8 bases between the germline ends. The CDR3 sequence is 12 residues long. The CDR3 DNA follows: TGTGCCAGCGCCGGGGTTAACTATGGCTACACCTTC. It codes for CASAGVNYGYTF.

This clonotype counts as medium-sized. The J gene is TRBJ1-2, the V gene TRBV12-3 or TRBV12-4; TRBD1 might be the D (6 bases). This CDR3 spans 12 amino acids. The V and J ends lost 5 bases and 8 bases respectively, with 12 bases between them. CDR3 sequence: CASSLTGLGYTF. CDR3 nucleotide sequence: TGTGCCAGCAGTCTGACAGGACTAGGCTACACCTTC.

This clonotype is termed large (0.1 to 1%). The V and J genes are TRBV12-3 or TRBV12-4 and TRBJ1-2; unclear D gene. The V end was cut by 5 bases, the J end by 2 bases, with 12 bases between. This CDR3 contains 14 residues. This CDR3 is CASSLGNKNYGYTF. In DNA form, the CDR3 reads TGTGCCAGCAGTCTCGGGAACAAGAACTATGGCTACACCTTC.

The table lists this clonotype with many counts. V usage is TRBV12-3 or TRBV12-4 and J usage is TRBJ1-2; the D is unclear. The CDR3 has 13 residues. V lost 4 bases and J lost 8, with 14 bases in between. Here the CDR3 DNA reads TGTGCCAGCAGTTCACAGAGGAGCGGCGGCTACACCTTC. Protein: CASSSQRSGGYTF.

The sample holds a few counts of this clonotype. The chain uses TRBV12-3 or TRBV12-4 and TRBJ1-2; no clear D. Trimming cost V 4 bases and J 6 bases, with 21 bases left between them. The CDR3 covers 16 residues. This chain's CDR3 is CASSSNVGSWGDGYTF. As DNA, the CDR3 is TGTGCCAGCAGTTCCAACGTGGGCTCGTGGGGTGATGGCTACACCTTC.

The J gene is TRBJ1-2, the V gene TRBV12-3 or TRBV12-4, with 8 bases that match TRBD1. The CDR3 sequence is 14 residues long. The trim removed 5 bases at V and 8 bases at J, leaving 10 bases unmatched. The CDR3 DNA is TGTGCCAGCAGTCGTGACAGGGGCCGCCGAGGCTACACCTTC. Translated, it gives CASSRDRGRRGYTF.

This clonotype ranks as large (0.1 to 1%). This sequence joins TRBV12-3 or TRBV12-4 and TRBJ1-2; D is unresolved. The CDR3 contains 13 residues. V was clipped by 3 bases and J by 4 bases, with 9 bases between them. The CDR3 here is CASSFVVSYGYTF. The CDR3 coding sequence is TGTGCCAGCAGTTTCGTAGTCAGCTATGGCTACACCTTC.

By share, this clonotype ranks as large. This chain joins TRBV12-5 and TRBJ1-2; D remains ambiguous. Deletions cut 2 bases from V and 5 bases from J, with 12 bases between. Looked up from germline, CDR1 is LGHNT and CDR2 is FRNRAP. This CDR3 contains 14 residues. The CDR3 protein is CASGLPSRGYGYTF. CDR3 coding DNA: TGTGCTAGTGGTTTGCCTAGTCGGGGTTATGGCTACACCTTC. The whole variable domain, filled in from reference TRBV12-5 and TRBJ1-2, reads DARVTQTPRHKVTEMGQEVTMRCQPILGHNTVFWYRQTMMQGLELLAYFRNRAPLDDSGMPKDRFSAEMPDATLATLKIQPSEPRDSAVYFCASGLPSRGYGYTFGSGTRLTVV.

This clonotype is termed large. CDR3 in amino acids: CASTRDRANYGYTF. CDR3 DNA sequence: TGTGCCAGCACTCGGGACAGAGCTAACTATGGCTACACCTTC. The chain is built from TRBV12-3 or TRBV12-4 and TRBJ1-2, with 7 bases that match TRBD1. The CDR3 contains 14 residues. V was pared by 7 bases and J by 0 bases, with 5 bases of the junction left unmatched.

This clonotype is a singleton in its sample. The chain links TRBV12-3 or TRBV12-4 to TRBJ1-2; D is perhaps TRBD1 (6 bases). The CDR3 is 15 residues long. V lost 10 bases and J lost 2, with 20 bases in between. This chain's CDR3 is CATGGQGQLNYGYTF. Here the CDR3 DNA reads TGTGCCACCGGCGGGCAGGGGCAACTGAACTATGGCTACACCTTC.

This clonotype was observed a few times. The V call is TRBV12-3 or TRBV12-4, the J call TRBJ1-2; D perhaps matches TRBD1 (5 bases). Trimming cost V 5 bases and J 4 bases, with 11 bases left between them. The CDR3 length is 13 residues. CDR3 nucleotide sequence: TGTGCCAGCAGTCCAGGGACTTCCTATGGCTACACCTTC. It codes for CASSPGTSYGYTF.

CDR3 in amino acids: CASSLAGSYGYTF. The DNA for the CDR3 is TGTGCCAGCAGTTTGGCAGGGAGCTACGGCTACACCTTC. V usage is TRBV12-3 or TRBV12-4 and J usage is TRBJ1-2, with D maybe TRBD1 (5 bases). This CDR3 contains 13 residues. The ends were cut back, 3 bases at V and 8 bases at J, with 13 bases in the middle.

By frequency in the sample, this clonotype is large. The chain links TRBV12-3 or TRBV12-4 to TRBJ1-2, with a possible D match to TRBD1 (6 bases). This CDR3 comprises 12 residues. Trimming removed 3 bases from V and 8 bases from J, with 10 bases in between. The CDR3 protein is CASSFTGNGYTF. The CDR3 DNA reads TGTGCCAGCAGTTTTACAGGGAACGGCTACACCTTC.

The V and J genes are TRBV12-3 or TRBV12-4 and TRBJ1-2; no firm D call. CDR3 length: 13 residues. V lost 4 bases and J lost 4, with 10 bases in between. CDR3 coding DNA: TGTGCCAGCAGTTCAAGCTATACCTATGGCTACACCTTC. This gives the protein CASSSSYTYGYTF.

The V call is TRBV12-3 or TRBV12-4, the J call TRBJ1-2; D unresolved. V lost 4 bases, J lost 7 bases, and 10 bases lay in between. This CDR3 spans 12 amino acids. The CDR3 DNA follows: TGTGCCAGCAGTTCCTTTGGTAGTGGCTACACCTTC. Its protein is CASSSFGSGYTF.

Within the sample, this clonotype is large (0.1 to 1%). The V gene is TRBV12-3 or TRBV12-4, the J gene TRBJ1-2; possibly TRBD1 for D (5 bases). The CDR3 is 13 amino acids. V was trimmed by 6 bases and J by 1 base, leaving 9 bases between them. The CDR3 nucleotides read TGTGCCAGCAGCCGGGACCGTAACTATGGCTACACCTTC. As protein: CASSRDRNYGYTF.